The 20 T cell receptor beta chains below come from one sample, sequenced in a study of metastatic and nonmetastatic thyroid tumors. Among the patients, none had received any treatment before thyroid surgery. TCRdb re-clonotyped the PCR reads via MiXCR. The data hold approximately 69,000 clones, with about 14% observed a single time. Material for sequencing was blood. The source of these receptors is a male donor with papillary thyroid cancer or a benign thyroid nodule (not recorded which). Some clones in this sample may be carry-over from other donors' samples.

The chain couples TRBV10-3 to TRBJ2-1; D gene uncertain. The ends were cut back, 1 base at V and 2 bases at J, with 9 bases in the middle. Germline loops: CDR1 ENHRY, CDR2 SYGVKD. The CDR3 length is 15 residues. The CDR3 loop reads CAISEYRVTYNEQFF. The DNA of the CDR3 is TGTGCCATCAGTGAGTACCGTGTAACCTACAATGAGCAGTTCTTC.

This clone has just a few counts. The chain employs TRBV5-1 and TRBJ1-4; D is unclear. Germline-derived CDR1 and CDR2 are SGHRS and YFSETQ. The CDR3 loop spans 14 amino acids. Trimming removed 3 bases from V and 6 bases from J, with 12 bases in between. DNA of the CDR3: TGCGCCAGCAGCTCGGGCTTGGAAGATGAAAAACTGTTTTTT. Its translation: CASSSGLEDEKLFF.

At least ten counts were recorded for this clone. This chain connects TRBV5-6 to TRBJ1-5; D remains unclear. The CDR3 spans 13 residues. Germline assignment: CDR1 SGHDT and CDR2 YYEEEE. Trimming took off 1 base at V and 4 bases at J, with 6 bases between the two ends. The chain's CDR3 is CASSLTGNQPQHF. The CDR3 DNA reads TGTGCCAGCAGCTTGACCGGGAATCAGCCCCAGCATTTT.

This clone was seen at least ten times. This chain joins TRBV6-1 and TRBJ1-5; D might be TRBD1 (6 bases). The V gene lost 0 bases and the J gene lost 7 bases, with 13 bases spanning the gap. Germline-derived CDR1 and CDR2 are MNHNS and SASEGT. CDR3 size: 15 residues. CDR3 in amino acids: CASSEAAGAGQPQHF. CDR3 in DNA: TGTGCCAGCAGTGAAGCGGCGGGGGCAGGGCAGCCCCAGCATTTT.

The table lists this clone with many counts. The chain combines TRBV28 with TRBJ2-1, with unresolved D. V was cut by 1 base and J by 7 bases, with 11 bases left in between. Per germline, CDR1 MDHEN and CDR2 SYDVKM. There are 14 residues in the CDR3. The CDR3: CASSLYVNENEQFF. For the CDR3, the DNA is TGTGCCAGCAGTTTATATGTGAACGAAAATGAGCAGTTCTTC. Full variable domain (outside the CDR3, taken from reference TRBV28 and TRBJ2-1): DVKVTQSSRYLVKRTGEKVFLECVQDMDHENMFWYRQDPGLGLRLIYFSYDVKMKEKGDIPEGYSVSREKKERFSLILESASTNQTSMYLCASSLYVNENEQFFGPGTRLTVL.

This clone was recorded at least ten times. This sequence joins TRBV20-1 and TRBJ2-4; no reliable D call. Germline assignment: CDR1 DFQATT and CDR2 SNEGSKA (reference sequence). CDR3 size: 15 residues. With 3 bases removed from V and 0 bases from J, the gap between germline ends came to 12 bases. The CDR3 sequence is CSARVVRGAKNIQYF. The CDR3 DNA sequence: TGCAGTGCTAGGGTAGTACGAGGAGCCAAAAACATTCAGTACTTC.

The rearrangement joins TRBV20-1 to TRBJ2-4, with 15 bases fitting TRBD2. CDR1 and CDR2 (germline): DFQATT, SNEGSKA (reference sequence). With 3 bases clipped from V and 3 bases from J, the junction kept 9 bases outside the gene matches. The CDR3 sequence is 18 residues long. The CDR3: CSASGLAGGPWGKNIQYF. The CDR3 DNA reads as TGCAGTGCTAGCGGACTAGCGGGAGGGCCATGGGGCAAAAACATTCAGTACTTC.

This clone was observed at least ten times. V gene TRBV7-2 combines with J gene TRBJ1-1; D is possibly TRBD1 (6 bases). V lost 5 bases, J lost 2 bases, and 27 bases lay in between. Germline values: CDR1 SGHTA, CDR2 FQGNSA. This CDR3 is 19 amino acids long. The CDR3 DNA follows: TGTGCCAGCAGCCCCTACCTCGACAGGAATCACCCTCGTAACACTGAAGCTTTCTTT. It specifies CASSPYLDRNHPRNTEAFF.

The chain employs TRBV7-2 and TRBJ2-7, with unresolved D. The V end lost 4 bases, the J end lost 5 bases, and 18 bases lay between the germline ends. Germline values: CDR1 SGHTA, CDR2 FQGNSA. This CDR3 is 15 amino acids long. The chain's CDR3 is CASSSGSPAFDEQYF. The CDR3 DNA reads as TGTGCCAGCAGCTCCGGTAGTCCGGCCTTCGACGAGCAGTACTTC.

This clone came up many times. This rearrangement joins TRBV11-2 to TRBJ2-7; 7 positions match TRBD1. CDR1 and CDR2 from the germline V gene are SGHAT and FQNNGV. The ends lost 0 bases at V and 7 bases at J; junction bases unmatched: 15. The CDR3 spans 17 residues. CDR3: CASSLERGARGMSEQYF. Written as DNA, the CDR3 is TGTGCCAGCAGCTTAGAACGGGGTGCCAGGGGGATGAGTGAGCAGTACTTC.

This clone was found many times. The chain couples TRBV30 to TRBJ1-2, with D possibly TRBD1 on 6 matching bases. CDR1 and CDR2 from the germline V gene are GTSNPN and SVGIG (reference sequence). Trimming left V 2 bases short and J 8 bases short, with 15 bases between. CDR3 length: 13 residues. The CDR3 region is CAWSLTGAGGYTF. CDR3 nucleotide sequence: TGTGCCTGGAGTTTGACGGGGGCTGGGGGCTACACCTTC.

This clone has more than one count but fewer than ten. A single base separates this from a much larger clone, so it may be a read error. The CDR3 region has the DNA TGTGCCAGCAGGATGAGCGGGAGTCGGCAGGATACCCAGTACTTC. Translation: CASRMSGSRQDTQYF. J is TRBJ2-5 and V is TRBV6-2 or TRBV6-3; 8 nucleotides align to TRBD2. The CDR3 spans 15 residues. The germline V gene has CDR1 MNHEY and CDR2 SVGEGT. The J segment lost 8 bases and the V segment lost 6 bases, leaving 14 bases of the junction unmatched.

V usage is TRBV18 and J usage is TRBJ2-7; 10 nucleotides agree with TRBD1. Germline V gives CDR1 KGHSH, CDR2 LQKENI. This CDR3 is 17 amino acids long. V lost 1 base and J lost 6; bases outside the gene matches: 12. The CDR3 region has the DNA TGTGCCAGCTCACCACGCCTTTCCGGGACAGGGGTACTCGAGCAGTACTTC. This sequence encodes CASSPRLSGTGVLEQYF.

In its sample, this clone was seen many times. This CDR3 is CSAKEAIAVNEQFF. The CDR3 DNA is TGCAGTGCTAAAGAGGCGATAGCGGTCAATGAGCAGTTCTTC. This chain links TRBV20-1 with TRBJ2-1, with D maybe TRBD2 (6 bases). The V end lost 4 bases, the J end lost 6 bases, and 16 bases lay between the germline ends. Germline CDR1 DFQATT, CDR2 SNEGSKA (reference sequence). The CDR3 sequence is 14 residues long.

The sample holds many counts of this clone. The chain recombines TRBV6-5 with TRBJ1-2; D may be TRBD1 (6 bases). There are 14 residues in the CDR3. V gave up 0 bases and J gave up 6 bases, with 11 bases separating them. The germline V gene has CDR1 MNHEY and CDR2 SVGAGI. The CDR3 DNA is TGTGCCAGCAGTTACTCAACAGGGATTGATGGCTACACCTTC. It is translated as CASSYSTGIDGYTF.

This rearrangement joins TRBV5-1 to TRBJ2-1, with D maybe TRBD2 (6 bases). CDR1 is SGHRS and CDR2 is YFSETQ in the germline V gene. V gave up 0 bases and J gave up 7 bases, with 17 bases separating them. The CDR3 spans 16 residues. Here the CDR3 reads CASSLATTIGSNEQFF. In DNA, the CDR3 is TGCGCCAGCAGCTTGGCCACGACTATCGGGAGTAATGAGCAGTTCTTC.

J is TRBJ2-1 and V is TRBV20-1, with 11 bases matching TRBD2. The germline gives CDR1 DFQATT, CDR2 SNEGSKA (reference sequence). CDR3 length: 19 residues. V was pared by 1 base and J by 4 bases, with 15 bases of the junction left unmatched. The DNA for the CDR3 is TGCAGTGCTAGAGCTACTCCCGGGACTAGCGGCCTGTTTTACAATGAGCAGTTCTTC. This encodes CSARATPGTSGLFYNEQFF.

This clone has at least ten counts. The chain is built from TRBV20-1 and TRBJ1-1; D is unresolved. The V gene's germline CDR1 is DFQATT and CDR2 SNEGSKA (reference sequence). V gave up 0 bases and J gave up 0 bases, with 11 bases separating them. The CDR3 length is 15 residues. The CDR3 bases are TGCAGTGCTAGAGATTGGTGGCAGGTGAACACTGAAGCTTTCTTT. Its translation is CSARDWWQVNTEAFF.

This clone was observed many times. Possible read error: a much larger clone is one base away. Additional DNA sequences in this sample encode the identical CDR3. The chain recombines TRBV2 with TRBJ1-2; D is ambiguous. The germline gives CDR1 SNHLY, CDR2 FYNNEI. Trimming pared 3 bases from V and 8 bases from J, leaving 7 bases between. The CDR3 has 11 residues. CDR3 loop: CASSDPGGYTF. DNA of the CDR3: TGTGCCAGCAGTGACCCGGGAGGCTACACCTTC.

This clone occurred a few times. This may come from a read error, since a much larger clone is one base off. The chain recombines TRBV11-2 with TRBJ2-7; 7 bases are shared with TRBD2. There are 17 residues in the CDR3. V dropped 2 bases and J dropped 5; count of bases not matched to a gene: 15. CDR1 and CDR2 (germline): SGHAT, FQNNGV. The DNA of the CDR3 is TGTGCCAGCAGCTTACAATTGGGTAGTGGGAGGGCCCACGAGCAGTACTTC. Residues: CASSLQLGSGRAHEQYF.